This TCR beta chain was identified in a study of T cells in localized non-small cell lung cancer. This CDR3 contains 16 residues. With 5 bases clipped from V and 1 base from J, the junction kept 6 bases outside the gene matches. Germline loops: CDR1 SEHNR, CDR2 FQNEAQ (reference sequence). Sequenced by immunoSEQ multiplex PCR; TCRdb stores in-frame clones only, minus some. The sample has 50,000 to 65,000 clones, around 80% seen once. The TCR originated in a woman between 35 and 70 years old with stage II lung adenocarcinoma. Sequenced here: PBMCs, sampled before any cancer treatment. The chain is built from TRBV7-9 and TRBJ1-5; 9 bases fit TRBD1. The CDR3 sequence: CASSPTGGGSNQPQHF. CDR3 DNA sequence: TGTGCCAGCAGCCCGACAGGGGGAGGGAGCAATCAGCCCCAGCATTTT.